This passage covers 14 T cell receptor beta chains from one sample sequenced in a study of T cell responses to AZD1222 COVID-19 vaccine. Profiled with immunoSEQ multiplex PCR; TCRdb holds only in-frame clones, not every one. There are roughly 100,000 clones in the sample; 90% occur only once, and less than 10% lies in the top ten. The source material was peripheral blood, sampled 28 days after the second AZD1222 dose. The source of these receptors is an adult who received the AZD1222 COVID-19 vaccine.

This rearrangement joins TRBV30 to TRBJ1-5; D is perhaps TRBD1 (6 bases). This CDR3 comprises 13 residues. The V gene lost 5 bases and the J gene lost 6 bases, with 14 bases spanning the gap. The germline V gene encodes CDR1 GTSNPN and CDR2 SVGIG (reference sequence). CDR3 residues: CAWGQGGGQPQHF. The CDR3 region has the DNA TGTGCCTGGGGACAAGGGGGGGGTCAGCCCCAGCATTTT.

The chain recombines TRBV25-1 with TRBJ1-3, with 7 bases lining up with TRBD1. The length of the CDR3 is 17 residues. V was clipped by 2 bases and J by 4 bases; unmatched bases: 11. Germline CDR1 MGHDK, CDR2 SYGVNS. The CDR3 loop reads CASSEPSGQTPGNTIYF. The CDR3 DNA reads as TGTGCCAGCAGTGAACCATCGGGACAGACTCCCGGAAACACCATATATTTT.

This clone was seen a few times. This chain links TRBV29-1 with TRBJ2-5, with 9 bases aligning to TRBD1. With 4 bases clipped from V and 5 bases from J, the junction kept 8 bases outside the gene matches. Germline CDR1 is SQVTM and CDR2 is ANQGSEA. CDR3 length: 14 residues. The CDR3 is CSVGTGGHGETQYF. The CDR3 nucleotides read TGCAGCGTTGGAACAGGGGGCCATGGTGAGACCCAGTACTTC.

V and J are TRBV3-1 (or the pseudogene TRBV3-2) and TRBJ2-7; a weak D match, TRBD2 (7 bases). CDR1 and CDR2 from the germline V gene are LGHDT and YNNKEL (reference sequence). V was trimmed by 0 bases and J by 4 bases, leaving 13 bases between them. This CDR3 spans 15 amino acids. CDR3 bases: TGTGCCAGCAGCCAAGATGGGGGGGCCTGGTACGAGCAGTACTTC. Its translation is CASSQDGGAWYEQYF.

The rearrangement links TRBV4-3 to TRBJ1-1; D remains unclear. The CDR3 covers 15 residues. Germline V gene lookup returns CDR1 LGHNA and CDR2 YSLEER. V gave up 0 bases and J gave up 1 base, with 9 bases separating them. CDR3 DNA: TGCGCCAGCAGCCAAGAAGGGTACACGAACACTGAAGCTTTCTTT. Its protein is CASSQEGYTNTEAFF.

The chain has TRBV5-8 and TRBJ2-7; D is possibly TRBD1 or TRBD2 (6 bases each). The CDR3 extends over 13 amino acids. The V gene lost 1 base and the J gene lost 4 bases, with 9 bases spanning the gap. The germline CDR1 and CDR2 sequences are SGHTS and YDEGEE. CDR3 coding DNA: TGTGCCAGCAGCTTGACAGGGACTTACGAGCAGTACTTC. It is translated as CASSLTGTYEQYF.

The chain links TRBV19 to TRBJ1-2, with D maybe TRBD1 (5 bases). Trimming cost V 3 bases and J 10 bases, with 12 bases left between them. This CDR3 has 12 residues. Germline CDR1 and CDR2: LNHDA and SQIVND (reference sequence). CDR3 region: CASSMGLGDYTF. The CDR3 DNA follows: TGTGCCAGTAGTATGGGTTTGGGGGACTACACCTTC.

The CDR3: CASSLLPNPSGARDEQYF. For the CDR3, the DNA is TGTGCCAGCAGCTTACTTCCGAACCCTAGCGGGGCCAGGGACGAGCAGTACTTC. The chain links TRBV7-6 to TRBJ2-7, with 9 positions matching TRBD2. V was clipped by 2 bases and J by 5 bases; unmatched bases: 16. The germline V gene encodes CDR1 SGHVS and CDR2 FNYEAQ. The CDR3 is 18 residues long.

The chain has TRBV29-1 and TRBJ2-1; 9 nucleotides align to TRBD1. CDR3 size: 17 residues. The germline V gene has CDR1 SQVTM and CDR2 ANQGSEA. V trimming: 4 bases; J trimming: 5 bases; junction bases outside the gene matches: 15. The DNA for the CDR3 is TGCAGCGTTGTGCGTATACTTGGACAGGGGCTAAACAATGAGCAGTTCTTC. It yields the protein CSVVRILGQGLNNEQFF.

The chain employs TRBV7-3 and TRBJ2-1; D may be TRBD2 (5 bases). In germline, CDR1 is SGHTA, CDR2 FQGTGA. The length of the CDR3 is 14 residues. The V end was cut by 3 bases, the J end by 8 bases, with 14 bases between. The CDR3 DNA reads as TGTGCCAGCAGCTTGGACTCGCTGGGCGATGAGCAGTTCTTC. It specifies CASSLDSLGDEQFF.

The chain has TRBV4-2 and TRBJ2-7, with D uncertain. The germline gives CDR1 LGHNA, CDR2 YNFKEQ. This CDR3 is built from 13 residues. Trimming removed 5 bases from V and 0 bases from J, with 8 bases in between. CDR3 nucleotide sequence: TGTGCCAGCAGCAAGACCGTCTCCTACGAGCAGTACTTC. Its translation: CASSKTVSYEQYF.

The sample holds one count of this clone. CDR3 coding DNA: TGTGCCATCGGTAGAGGAACCTTCGAGCAGTACTTC. Amino acid sequence: CAIGRGTFEQYF. This sequence joins TRBV27 and TRBJ2-7; unclear D gene. Trimming pared 10 bases from V and 6 bases from J, leaving 16 bases between. Germline V gene lookup returns CDR1 MNHEY and CDR2 SMNVEV (reference sequence). This CDR3 region has 12 residues.

This rearrangement joins TRBV29-1 to TRBJ1-1, with 9 bases that match TRBD1. Per the germline V gene, CDR1 is SQVTM and CDR2 is ANQGSEA. The V gene end was trimmed by 7 bases and the J gene end by 3 bases; junction bases not matched to a gene: 6. CDR3 length: 13 amino acids. CDR3 nucleotides: TGCAGCGACTGGGGACAGGGCTACACTGAAGCTTTCTTT. This gives the protein CSDWGQGYTEAFF.

This chain uses TRBV18 with TRBJ1-5, with TRBD1 matching 9 bases. CDR1 KGHSH and CDR2 LQKENI come from the germline V gene. Unmatched junction bases numbered 2, after V lost 1 base and J lost 4 bases. The CDR3 has 15 residues. CDR3: CASSPLQGANQPQHF. The CDR3 DNA follows: TGTGCCAGCTCACCACTACAGGGGGCGAATCAGCCCCAGCATTTT.